This T cell receptor beta chain is from a study of shared clonotypes between healthy human individuals. Study as a whole: Donors consisted of a couple of women and a few men between 18 and 49.

The data were produced by immunoSEQ multiplex PCR, yet TCRdb's version contains in-frame clones alone and is incomplete. The sample lists under 600,000 clones, around 78% seen once, with around 12% in the top ten. The CDR3 is 16 amino acids. V lost 4 bases, J lost 5 bases, and 12 bases stayed unmatched. Germline V lookup: CDR1 SGHNT, CDR2 YYREEE (reference sequence). The donors, healthy adults who were HIV-negative, had experienced no recent acute infections or vaccinations. With regard to this clone: The antigen is undetermined.

Overall study findings and caveats: Sampling used blood alone; tissue repertoires probably differ. The genetic and exposure-history diversity represented was limited by few donors.

This receptor was taken from a woman aged 40 to 49 in good health. Some clones in this sample may be carry-over from other donors' samples. The chain joins TRBV5-4 to TRBJ1-2, with 9 bases identical to TRBD1. Sequencing input: PBMCs. CDR3 bases: TGTGCCAGCAGCCAAGACTTTGGGGACAGGGATTATGGCTACACCTTC. Translated, it gives CASSQDFGDRDYGYTF.